This T cell receptor beta chain was captured by sequencing in a study of blood T cell repertoires in COVID-19. This CDR3 spans 13 amino acids. V shed 2 bases and J 6 bases; nucleotides not matched to a gene: 4. Germline CDR1 is SGHDT and CDR2 is YYEEEE. Using immunoSEQ multiplex PCR, the repertoire was profiled, and TCRdb retains in-frame clones only, with some absent. The top ten clones hold about 1.8% of a sample with about 400,000 clones, roughly 90% of them seen once. The genes are TRBV5-6 and TRBJ2-7; 8 nucleotides align to TRBD1. This sequence was found in a young woman who had recovered from COVID-19. Material for sequencing was PBMCs or T cells enriched from blood (not recorded which). CDR3 protein: CASSFRDRPEQYF. In DNA, the CDR3 is TGTGCCAGCAGCTTCCGGGACAGGCCCGAGCAGTACTTC.